This T cell receptor (beta chain) is from a study of blood T cell repertoires in COVID-19. Study-wide background: The cDNA or gDNA used as material had been derived from T cells, B-cell-depleted T cells, or PBMCs.

This CDR3 region has 15 residues. CDR1 and CDR2 from the germline V gene are LGHNA and YNFKEQ. Trimming shortened V by 0 bases and J by 13 bases, and 21 bases separated the two germline ends. Here immunoSEQ multiplex PCR was the method, and the copy in TCRdb shows in-frame clones only, minus some. This sample has around 250,000 clones, with roughly 80% found just once. The chain employs TRBV4-2 and TRBJ1-2, with D perhaps matching TRBD1 (5 bases). The receptor's source is a man aged 35-49 years who had been exposed to COVID-19. The sequencing sample was made of PBMCs or T cells enriched from blood (not recorded which). This CDR3 is CASSQDNTWGGHGTF. As DNA, the CDR3 is TGTGCCAGCAGCCAAGACAACACGTGGGGTGGACATGGCACCTTC.